These T cell receptor beta chains were read from a single sample in a study of blood T cell repertoires in COVID-19. Clones were sequenced by immunoSEQ multiplex PCR, and TCRdb holds only the in-frame ones, with some missing. The sample holds 200,000 or so clones; about 90% are singletons and the top ten take about 1.9%. The sample taken for sequencing was peripheral blood. The receptors shown here come from a man in his forties with active or convalescent COVID-19. Each CDR3 is given without its conserved first and last residue.

j_call | v_call | cdr3_aa
TRBJ2-4 | TRBV19 | AISTGVNPLAKNIQY
TRBJ2-2 | TRBV11-3 | ASTHDRNTGELF
TRBJ1-2 | TRBV5-1 | ASSTIPGTLGGYT
TRBJ2-7 | TRBV5-1 | ASSLALAGGYEQY
TRBJ2-6 | TRBV29-1 | SVRGTSGANVLT
TRBJ2-1 | TRBV19 | ASSIGSGLTNEQF
TRBJ2-7 | TRBV28 | ASSLASGTGGFEQY
TRBJ2-7 | TRBV18 | ASSPYTGGAIYEQY
TRBJ2-7 | TRBV4-1 | ASSQEVGGAVAGAYEQY
TRBJ1-2 | TRBV6-5 | ASRATGVDYGYT
TRBJ2-3 | TRBV5-4 | ASSGSGSRSTDTQY
TRBJ1-2 | TRBV27 | ASSLLGQEIYGYT
TRBJ2-3 | TRBV19 | ASSIAATGRTDTQY
TRBJ1-1 | TRBV10-2 | ASNSQDRGHFEAF
TRBJ1-1 | TRBV10-3 | AISERNLPGDTEAF
TRBJ2-1 | TRBV3-1/TRBV3-2 | ASSLRQEQF
TRBJ1-1 | TRBV5-6 | ASSPREGTEAF
TRBJ2-7 | TRBV7-9 | ASSLILAPSYEQY
TRBJ1-6 | TRBV28 | ASSLWGRDNSPLH
TRBJ2-2 | TRBV7-3 | ASSWGLAGASTGELF
TRBJ1-4 | TRBV27 | ASSVQGAYEKLF
TRBJ2-3 | TRBV11-1 | ASSVSGTSTDTQY